This TCR beta chain was sequenced in a study of blood T cells in healthy people across ages (dated by TCRdb to 2015 to 2017). In the study overall: In model experiments, roughly one uniquely barcoded TCR beta cDNA molecule per two T cells was captured by template switching. The donors were split into four age groups: young (average 16 years), middle-aged (about 40), aged (over 55) and long-lived (roughly 77). The study measured age-related changes in TCR beta repertoire diversity using deep sequencing normalized with unique cDNA molecular identifiers. Two additional independent replicas of 1 million unique cDNA reads from the same blood draw were analyzed for two donors (one aged 18 to 29 and one aged 80 or older). To avoid experimental bias, donors of different ages were distributed randomly across sequencing lanes.

V is clipped by 0 bases and J by 0 bases, and the sequence between their germline boundaries is 7 bases long. The CDR1 and CDR2 encoded by the germline V gene are LGHNA and YSLEER. Its CDR3 holds 15 amino acids, cysteine through phenylalanine. Left in the record is the CDR3 DNA by itself, 45 bases read in frame from the first base. Receptor libraries were prepared by 5' RACE. These reads were obtained on an Illumina HiSeq 2500. A second PCR of about 7 to 12 cycles was run with a J-beta primer mix and a sample-barcoded 5' primer. A unique molecular identifier was introduced onto each TCR beta cDNA molecule by a template-switch 5' adaptor carrying 12 random nucleotides. Each sample yielded at least 2.5 million CDR3-containing paired-end reads. All of the RNA was converted into first-strand cDNA using the Mint cDNA synthesis kit, with a TRBC-specific oligonucleotide serving as the primer. Following uracil-DNA glycosylase treatment, all cDNA underwent a first 18-cycle PCR with the universal primers M1SS and BC2_uni_R. For the original study's pipeline: Normalization of each sample was performed by random selection of 1 million high-quality reads, each carrying a distinct molecular identifier. Instead of being binned into consensus sequences, reads with shared molecular identifiers were discarded. CDR3 identification, clonotype clustering and error correction used MiTCR with a Q25 quality threshold and the strictest error-elimination algorithm. A nonparametric unseen species model using Euler transformation provided a lower-bound estimate of total TCR beta diversity. TCRdb reworked the public reads: Q25 trimming with fastp, MiXCR clone assembly, productive beta chains retained. Every distinct CDR3 protein forms one entry, paired with its most common genes and DNA. The V and J calls were determined by TCRdb, not by the authors. For this sample the table gives 1.5 million to 2 million distinct CDR3 sequences, of which 28% were detected only once. The ten largest make up 7.7% of the sample.

A few counts support this clonotype. Its antigen is not yet known. Base qualities were left out, and no much larger clone turns up one base away. Study-level results and caveats: Compared with the aged group, more naive CD4+ T cells, fewer expanded clones and increased TCR diversity were shown by the long-lived group, suggesting age selection. Total diversity estimates from one million sequenced T cells were considered lower bounds and underestimates. As age increased, observed TCR beta diversity per million T cells dropped in a roughly linear way, and a significant reduction was already evident by age 40. There was a strong correlation between observed TCR beta diversity and the percentage of naive T cells measured by flow cytometry. Bulk unsorted PBMC profiling prevented conclusive comparison of naive and antigen-experienced compartments. Because the CMV infection status of the donors was unknown, age-related changes in expanded clonotypes may potentially have been confounded.

Donors were around 37 systemically healthy Caucasian individuals from Russia aged roughly 6 to 90 years. Each donor gave ten milliliters of peripheral blood, drawn into EDTA-treated Vacutainer tubes. Ficoll-Paque density-gradient centrifugation was used to isolate PBMCs, with at least 7 million per sample. Trizol reagent was used to extract total RNA from PBMCs, with at least 5 micrograms per sample. For every donor, an aliquot of PBMCs went through flow cytometry to measure the percentages of naive CD45RAhigh/CD27high T cells. The sample consisted of blood. The sequence was obtained from a woman in her thirties in good health. Recombination linked TRBV4-3 to TRBJ2-3, with an unclear D gene assignment. The CDR3 sequence is CASSQDSESTDTQYF. The bases read TGCGCCAGCAGCCAAGATTCGGAGAGCACAGATACGCAGTATTTT.